The 2 T cell receptor beta chains below come from one sample, sequenced in a study of human T cells and chemical hapten exposure. A single record per CDR3 protein comes from TCRdb applying MiXCR to the RACE reads. The data contain around 56,000 distinct CDR3 sequences, approximately 9.9% of them singletons. The time point is: pre-sensitization, week 0. The treatment was: therapeutic diphenylcyclopropenone sensitization with weekly scalp DPC. The sample here was whole blood, taken in connection with sensitization to the hapten diphenylcyclopropenone (DPC). These receptors were taken from a man in his forties with alopecia areata. Some clones in this sample may be carry-over from other donors' samples.

This clonotype was seen only a few times. The chain is built from TRBV28 and TRBJ2-7; D uncertain. The V end lost 7 bases, the J end lost 3 bases, and 19 bases lay between the germline ends. The CDR3 covers 15 residues. Germline CDR1 reads MDHEN; CDR2 reads SYDVKM. The CDR3 region is CASTPPSSSSYEQYF. DNA for the CDR3: TGTGCCAGCACGCCACCGTCGTCCAGCAGCTACGAGCAGTACTTC. Based on the CDR3 plus reference TRBV28 and TRBJ2-7, the full variable domain is DVKVTQSSRYLVKRTGEKVFLECVQDMDHENMFWYRQDPGLGLRLIYFSYDVKMKEKGDIPEGYSVSREKKERFSLILESASTNQTSMYLCASTPPSSSSYEQYFGPGTRLTVT.

This clonotype was recorded many times. This chain uses TRBV2 with TRBJ1-1, with D uncertain. V lost 4 bases and J 11 bases, leaving 11 bases between the germline ends. The CDR3 is 11 residues long. Germline values: CDR1 SNHLY, CDR2 FYNNEI. The DNA for the CDR3 is TGTGCCAGCAGTGGCGAGTACCTCGCTTTCTTT. The encoded protein is CASSGEYLAFF.